The clone carrying this T cell receptor (beta chain) showed up just a few times. The data stem from a study of T cells after yellow fever vaccination. TCRdb reprocessed the 5' RACE reads with MiXCR, giving one entry per CDR3 protein. This table has over 300,000 distinct CDR3 sequences, roughly 4% appearing once. Trimming cost V 4 bases and J 5 bases, with 17 bases left between them. This CDR3 has 15 residues. Germline V gene lookup returns CDR1 LNHDA and CDR2 SQIVND (reference sequence). The clonotype originates from a man between 18 and 35 years old who received the YFV17D yellow fever vaccine. The chain links TRBV19 to TRBJ2-5; TRBD2 might be the D (6 bases). The sample consisted of PBMCs, taken on the day of the yellow fever booster vaccination. The CDR3 nucleotides read TGTGCCAGTAGTACCTCCGGAGGGGCTCTGGAGACCCAGTACTTC. It translates to CASSTSGGALETQYF.